One and the same sample provided the 17 T cell receptor beta chains below, sequenced in a study of blood T cell repertoires in COVID-19. The data were produced by immunoSEQ multiplex PCR, yet TCRdb's version contains in-frame clones alone and is incomplete. The repertoire includes 90,000 to 120,000 clones, 80% of them detected once, and 4.3% sits in the top ten. Sequencing was carried out using peripheral blood. These receptors were taken from a man aged 65-85 years with acute or convalescent COVID-19.

The chain has TRBV5-5 and TRBJ2-3, with TRBD1 as a possible D gene (6 bases). Germline loops: CDR1 SGHKS, CDR2 YYEKEE (reference sequence). The CDR3 runs 13 residues. Trimming pared 7 bases from V and 1 base from J, leaving 10 bases between. The CDR3 DNA reads TGTGCCAGCGGGACAAGACGCACAGATACGCAGTATTTT. Its translation: CASGTRRTDTQYF.

The chain is built from TRBV9 and TRBJ2-2; tentative D call: TRBD2 (5 bases). The CDR3 covers 15 residues. V was clipped by 1 base and J by 3 bases, with 10 bases between them. Germline CDR1 and CDR2: SGDLS and YYNGEE. The CDR3 reads CASSVSGLHTGELFF. The CDR3 nucleotides are TGTGCCAGCAGCGTATCAGGACTCCACACCGGGGAGCTGTTTTTT.

As to this clone: In the same sample, other DNA sequences code for this CDR3. The chain links TRBV5-1 to TRBJ1-1; the D gene is possibly TRBD1 (6 bases). Trimming cost V 4 bases and J 5 bases, with 9 bases left between them. Looked up from germline, CDR1 is SGHRS and CDR2 is YFSETQ. The CDR3 totals 12 residues. The CDR3 here is CASSRQGTEAFF. The CDR3, as DNA: TGCGCCAGCAGCCGTCAGGGGACTGAAGCTTTCTTT.

V gene TRBV5-4 combines with J gene TRBJ2-2; maybe TRBD1 (5 bases). This CDR3 is built from 16 residues. The V gene lost 2 bases and the J gene lost 1 base, with 12 bases spanning the gap. Germline CDR1 reads SGHNT; CDR2 reads YYREEE (reference sequence). The CDR3 DNA sequence: TGTGCCAGCAGCTTAGTCCCTCAGGGGAACACCGGGGAGCTGTTTTTT. Its protein is CASSLVPQGNTGELFF.

This clone has just a few counts. This chain connects TRBV5-5 to TRBJ2-2; perhaps TRBD1 as D (6 bases). CDR1 and CDR2 from the germline V gene are SGHKS and YYEKEE (reference sequence). The CDR3 length is 18 residues. V lost 4 bases, J lost 0 bases, and 19 bases lay in between. The CDR3 DNA is TGTGCCAGCAGCCTCGTCTCGCCGACAGGCGCGAACACCGGGGAGCTGTTTTTT. This gives the protein CASSLVSPTGANTGELFF.

This clone was seen a few times. The gene calls are TRBV13 and TRBJ2-1, with a weak D call TRBD2 (6 bases). Germline assignment: CDR1 PRHDT and CDR2 FYEKMQ (reference sequence). The CDR3 runs to 17 residues. The V gene lost 0 bases and the J gene lost 5 bases, with 17 bases spanning the gap. DNA of the CDR3: TGTGCCAGCAGCTTAGGGGGACTGCGGTCGCCGAACAATGAGCAGTTCTTC. Translation: CASSLGGLRSPNNEQFF.

The V call is TRBV5-6, the J call TRBJ1-4; TRBD1 matches 11 bases. V shed 4 bases, J shed 10 bases, and the junction held 9 bases outside the gene matches. CDR1 SGHDT and CDR2 YYEEEE come from the germline V gene. This CDR3 is 15 amino acids long. Written as DNA, the CDR3 is TGTGCCAGCAGCATAAGGGACAGGGGGGTATTAAAACTGTTTTTT. This gives the protein CASSIRDRGVLKLFF.

V usage is TRBV25-1 and J usage is TRBJ2-3, with TRBD1 matching over 9 bases. CDR1 MGHDK and CDR2 SYGVNS come from the germline V gene. This CDR3 has 13 amino acids. J lost 4 bases, V lost 5 bases, and 1 base had no gene match. The DNA for the CDR3 is TGTGCCAGCAGTCGACAGGGGGCAGATACGCAGTATTTT. The encoded protein is CASSRQGADTQYF.

The chain couples TRBV7-8 to TRBJ1-2; 8 nucleotides line up with TRBD1. The CDR3 consists of 17 residues. Germline CDR1 reads SGHVS; CDR2 reads FQNEAQ. With V trimmed by 3 bases and J by 4 bases, 13 bases remained unmatched. DNA of the CDR3: TGTGCCAGCAGCTTGCGGAGTGCAGGGGGCGGAGGCTATGGCTACACCTTC. It specifies CASSLRSAGGGGYGYTF. The full variable domain, with the rest looked up from reference TRBV7-8 and TRBJ1-2, is GAGVSQSPRYKVAKRGQDVALRCDPISGHVSLFWYQQALGQGPEFLTYFQNEAQLDKSGLPSDRFFAERPEGSVSTLKIQRTQQEDSAVYLCASSLRSAGGGGYGYTFGSGTRLTVV.

The chain joins TRBV9 to TRBJ1-4; tentative D call: TRBD1 (5 bases). Germline assignment: CDR1 SGDLS and CDR2 YYNGEE. The CDR3 covers 15 residues. V gave up 3 bases and J gave up 2 bases, with 11 bases separating them. This CDR3 reads CASSAHKGTNEKLFF. The CDR3 region has the DNA TGTGCCAGCAGCGCCCACAAGGGGACTAATGAAAAACTGTTTTTT. The variable domain in full, with the rest retrieved from reference TRBV9 and TRBJ1-4, is DSGVTQTPKHLITATGQRVTLRCSPRSGDLSVYWYQQSLDQGLQFLIQYYNGEERAKGNILERFSAQQFPDLHSELNLSSLELGDSALYFCASSAHKGTNEKLFFGSGTQLSVL.

CDR3 nucleotide sequence: TGTGCCAGCAGCTTTGGGCTACTAGCAGGGGAGACCCAGTACTTC. This sequence encodes CASSFGLLAGETQYF. V and J are TRBV7-9 and TRBJ2-5, with D tentatively TRBD2 (6 bases). The germline V gene has CDR1 SEHNR and CDR2 FQNEAQ (reference sequence). V was pared by 3 bases and J by 5 bases, with 16 bases between. The CDR3 length is 15 residues.

This clone turned up a few times. Other DNA sequences from this sample encode an identical CDR3 as well. This chain links TRBV12-3 or TRBV12-4 with TRBJ1-2; D possibly corresponds to TRBD1 (5 bases). The CDR3 totals 13 residues. V lost 8 bases to trimming and J lost 3 bases, with 13 bases between them. The CDR3 nucleotides are TGTGCCAGCGGGTCTGACAGTGACTATGGCTACACCTTC. It yields the protein CASGSDSDYGYTF.

V usage is TRBV7-9 and J usage is TRBJ1-4; tentatively, D is TRBD1 (5 bases). The CDR3 runs 14 residues. Germline CDR1 SEHNR, CDR2 FQNEAQ (reference sequence). V was clipped by 6 bases and J by 11 bases, with 19 bases between them. The CDR3 protein is CASRNSGTQRKLFF. For the CDR3, the DNA is TGTGCCAGCAGGAACTCTGGGACTCAGCGGAAACTGTTTTTT.

This rearrangement joins TRBV23-1 to TRBJ1-5, with a weak D call TRBD1 (5 bases). TRBV23-1 is assigned to the ORF class and has an uncertain function. Trimming removed 3 bases from V and 3 bases from J, with 24 bases in between. The CDR3 has 19 amino acids. The CDR3 DNA reads as TGCGCCAGCAGTCAGGCAACTTTTTCGGGGAGGGGTGCCAATCAGCCCCAGCATTTT. This codes for CASSQATFSGRGANQPQHF.

The CDR3 nucleotides read TGTGCCAGCAGCTCGGGACTGGCGAACACTGAAGCTTTCTTT. Amino acid sequence: CASSSGLANTEAFF. The V call is TRBV3-1 (or the pseudogene TRBV3-2), the J call TRBJ1-1, with D possibly TRBD1 on 5 matching bases. There are 14 residues in the CDR3. Deletions cut 5 bases from V and 1 base from J, with 11 bases between. CDR1 is LGHDT, CDR2 YNNKEL, per germline (reference sequence).

The genes are TRBV11-2 and TRBJ1-2, with TRBD1 matching 7 bases. The CDR3 sequence is 17 residues long. The V gene's germline CDR1 is SGHAT and CDR2 FQNNGV. J gave up 4 bases and V 0 bases, and 11 bases lay outside the gene matches. The CDR3 nucleotides are TGTGCCAGCAGCTTAGACTTTGACAGGGCCCAAATCTATGGCTACACCTTC. It codes for CASSLDFDRAQIYGYTF.

The J gene is TRBJ1-1, the V gene TRBV5-1; possible D gene TRBD1, 6 bases. The ends were cut back, 4 bases at V and 4 bases at J, with 11 bases in the middle. In germline, CDR1 is SGHRS, CDR2 YFSETQ. The CDR3 runs 13 residues. CDR3 residues: CASSRGGSTEAFF. The CDR3 nucleotides are TGCGCCAGCAGCCGAGGGGGATCCACTGAAGCTTTCTTT.